The 10 T cell receptor beta chains listed next were all sequenced from one sample in a study of PD-L1 blockade in urothelial cancer. Time point specified: pretreatment peripheral blood. Produced via immunoSEQ multiplex PCR; TCRdb's table is partial and in-frame only. The sample holds about 63,000 clones, approximately 80% seen once. The input for sequencing was PBMCs, taken around atezolizumab (anti-PD-L1) treatment. The receptor set was obtained from a man in his 70s with urothelial cancer.

The chain has TRBV18 and TRBJ1-1; perhaps TRBD1 as D (5 bases). CDR1 is KGHSH and CDR2 is LQKENI in the germline V gene. The CDR3 runs 15 residues. Trimming pared 4 bases from V and 2 bases from J, leaving 14 bases between. The CDR3 sequence is CASSQVGGGNTEAFF. CDR3 bases: TGTGCCAGCTCACAAGTCGGGGGGGGAAACACTGAAGCTTTCTTT. The full variable domain, in which reference TRBV18 and TRBJ1-1 provide the parts outside the CDR3, is NAGVMQNPRHLVRRRGQEARLRCSPMKGHSHVYWYRQLPEEGLKFMVYLQKENIIDESGMPKERFSAEFPKEGPSILRIQQVVRGDSAAYFCASSQVGGGNTEAFFGQGTRLTVV.

The rearrangement links TRBV6-1 to TRBJ1-2, with 7 positions matching TRBD1. Germline V gene data show CDR1 as MNHNS and CDR2 as SASEGT. V lost 3 bases and J lost 4; bases outside the gene matches: 5. The CDR3 sequence is 14 residues long. CDR3 residues: CASSEGQSPYGYTF. CDR3 nucleotide sequence: TGTGCCAGCAGTGAGGGACAGAGCCCCTATGGCTACACCTTC.

The table lists this clone with a count of one. The rearrangement links TRBV18 to TRBJ2-2; possibly TRBD2 for D (5 bases). With 3 bases removed from V and 3 bases from J, the gap between germline ends came to 5 bases. CDR1 is KGHSH, CDR2 LQKENI, per germline. This CDR3 has 13 amino acids. The CDR3 nucleotides are TGTGCCAGCTCACCGGGAGACACCGGGGAGCTGTTTTTT. This translates into CASSPGDTGELFF.

V and J are TRBV11-1 and TRBJ2-2, with 7 nucleotides matching TRBD1. Germline V gene lookup returns CDR1 SGHAT and CDR2 FQDESV (reference sequence). The CDR3 consists of 14 residues. With V trimmed by 5 bases and J by 7 bases, 7 bases remained unmatched. CDR3 sequence reads: CASSPGQRIGELFF. The CDR3 coding sequence is TGTGCCAGCAGCCCGGGACAGCGGATCGGGGAGCTGTTTTTT.

The chain links TRBV5-6 to TRBJ1-1; 8 nucleotides match TRBD1. The germline V gene has CDR1 SGHDT and CDR2 YYEEEE. The V and J ends lost 4 bases and 1 base, in that order; junction bases with no gene match: 6. The CDR3 is 15 amino acids. CDR3 amino acids: CASSETGTGNTEAFF. The DNA of the CDR3 is TGTGCCAGCAGCGAGACCGGGACAGGGAACACTGAAGCTTTCTTT.

To note about this clone: This same CDR3 is encoded by further DNA sequences in the sample. The chain has TRBV7-2 and TRBJ2-1, with 10 bases matching TRBD2. This CDR3 has 14 residues. Germline V gene data show CDR1 as SGHTA and CDR2 as FQGNSA. Trimming at V came to 6 bases and at J to 7 bases, leaving 6 bases not matched to a gene. The CDR3 DNA reads TGTGCCAGCAGTCGGACTAGCGGAGGTAATGAGCAGTTCTTC. This gives the protein CASSRTSGGNEQFF.

This rearrangement joins TRBV7-3 to TRBJ1-6; 7 nucleotides line up with TRBD1. From germline, CDR1 is SGHTA and CDR2 FQGTGA. V lost 2 bases and J lost 11; bases outside the gene matches: 15. The CDR3 has 17 amino acids. CDR3 nucleotides: TGTGCCAGCAGCTTAGAAGGGGGCTTAAACTATGGGACACCCCTCCACTTT. Translating gives CASSLEGGLNYGTPLHF.

The rearrangement links TRBV5-4 to TRBJ1-5; 10 nucleotides line up with TRBD1. The V and J ends lost 4 bases and 6 bases, in that order; junction bases with no gene match: 10. Germline V lookup: CDR1 SGHNT, CDR2 YYREEE (reference sequence). The CDR3 contains 16 residues. CDR3 amino acids: CASSQGDRGSPQPQHF. The CDR3 DNA follows: TGTGCCAGCAGCCAAGGGGACAGGGGAAGTCCTCAGCCCCAGCATTTT.

V gene TRBV9 combines with J gene TRBJ2-3, with 7 bases matching TRBD2. V shed 2 bases and J 2 bases; nucleotides not matched to a gene: 5. The CDR3 covers 15 residues. CDR1 SGDLS and CDR2 YYNGEE come from the germline V gene. The CDR3 DNA follows: TGTGCCAGCAGCGTCAGCGGGGCGTACACAGATACGCAGTATTTT. Its protein is CASSVSGAYTDTQYF.

The chain links TRBV5-4 to TRBJ2-2, with a weak D call TRBD1 (6 bases). Germline-derived CDR1 and CDR2 are SGHNT and YYREEE (reference sequence). The V gene lost 4 bases and the J gene lost 2 bases, with 18 bases spanning the gap. The CDR3 spans 17 residues. The CDR3 spells CASSQAPGDVNTGELFF. CDR3 DNA sequence: TGTGCCAGCAGCCAGGCCCCAGGGGATGTTAACACCGGGGAGCTGTTTTTT.